The 17 T cell receptor beta chains in this list originate from one sample, sequenced in a study of T-cell reconstitution after alpha-beta-depleted transplantation in children. As it was prepared, the TCRbeta library received unique molecular identifiers. Via MiXCR, TCRdb re-called the PCR reads, giving one row per CDR3 protein. This table has hundreds of thousands of distinct CDR3 sequences, around 14% appearing once. The sequencing used PBMCs, collected before TCRalphabeta/CD19-depleted stem cell transplant. The source of these receptors is a girl aged 2 to 9 with congenital amegakaryocytic thrombocytopenia, due to receive a stem cell transplant.

Many counts were recorded for this clonotype. The chain carries TRBV7-9 and TRBJ2-7, with D hard to call. V was pared by 1 base and J by 2 bases, with 6 bases between. The CDR3 consists of 13 residues. CDR1 is SEHNR, CDR2 FQNEAQ, per germline (reference sequence). The CDR3 DNA sequence: TGTGCCAGCAGCTTAGGCTCCCCCTACGAGCAGTACTTC. Translating it yields CASSLGSPYEQYF.

This chain joins TRBV6-1 and TRBJ2-2; weak D call: TRBD1 (5 bases). The V gene's germline CDR1 is MNHNS and CDR2 SASEGT. This CDR3 spans 14 amino acids. Trimming removed 7 bases from V and 6 bases from J, with 15 bases in between. The CDR3 sequence is CASNSRAYAGELFF. The CDR3 region has the DNA TGTGCCAGCAATAGCAGGGCTTATGCCGGGGAGCTGTTTTTT.

This clonotype was observed a few times. The chain carries TRBV28 and TRBJ1-6; D might be TRBD1 (6 bases). The CDR3 covers 14 residues. V lost 5 bases, J lost 9 bases, and 14 bases lay in between. Germline CDR1 reads MDHEN; CDR2 reads SYDVKM. The CDR3 bases are TGTGCCAGCAGTCCGGGACAAATTTTTTCACCCCTCCACTTT. Translating it yields CASSPGQIFSPLHF.

The J gene is TRBJ1-2, the V gene TRBV29-1; a weak D match, TRBD1 (6 bases). V gave up 3 bases and J gave up 6 bases, with 11 bases separating them. Germline CDR1 SQVTM, CDR2 ANQGSEA. The CDR3 sequence is 12 residues long. The CDR3 here is CSVEGGDHGYTF. In DNA form, the CDR3 reads TGCAGCGTTGAGGGGGGCGATCATGGCTACACCTTC.

The CDR3 DNA reads TGCGCCAGCAGCTTGTCCGGGGTCTGGACAGGGCCGGAGACCCAGTACTTC. Protein: CASSLSGVWTGPETQYF. The rearrangement links TRBV5-1 to TRBJ2-5, with 8 bases lining up with TRBD1. The CDR3 covers 17 residues. The germline CDR1 and CDR2 sequences are SGHRS and YFSETQ. The V and J ends lost 1 base and 5 bases, in that order; junction bases with no gene match: 13.

This clonotype showed up just a few times. The rearrangement links TRBV20-1 to TRBJ1-6, with 8 bases lining up with TRBD1. Germline V lookup: CDR1 DFQATT, CDR2 SNEGSKA (reference sequence). V lost 5 bases and J lost 8; bases outside the gene matches: 8. This CDR3 is built from 14 residues. The DNA of the CDR3 is TGCAGTGCTGCCCCGGACAGGGCAGATTCACCCCTCCACTTT. Its translation is CSAAPDRADSPLHF.

Many counts were recorded for this clonotype. The chain recombines TRBV10-3 with TRBJ2-2; 7 nucleotides match TRBD2. Trimming cost V 7 bases and J 4 bases; bases outside gene matches: 12. The CDR3 extends over 16 amino acids. CDR1 is ENHRY and CDR2 is SYGVKD in the germline V gene. The CDR3 nucleotides read TGTGCCATCACCCCGCGGGAGTTTGTTAGCACCGGGGAGCTGTTTTTT. The encoded protein is CAITPREFVSTGELFF.

The J gene is TRBJ1-2, the V gene TRBV5-1, with TRBD1 matching 10 bases. The CDR3 extends over 14 amino acids. V gave up 3 bases and J gave up 6 bases; unmatched junction bases: 5. Germline V lookup: CDR1 SGHRS, CDR2 YFSETQ. The CDR3 bases are TGCGCCAGCAGCTACCCCGGGACAGGGGATGGCTACACCTTC. Protein: CASSYPGTGDGYTF.

In this sample, this clonotype turned up many times. This chain joins TRBV25-1 and TRBJ2-1; D is uncertain. The germline V gene encodes CDR1 MGHDK and CDR2 SYGVNS. With 4 bases removed from V and 0 bases from J, the gap between germline ends came to 13 bases. The CDR3 extends over 16 amino acids. CDR3 sequence: CASSGDSRSSYNEQFF. In DNA, the CDR3 is TGTGCCAGCAGTGGTGACTCGAGGAGCTCCTACAATGAGCAGTTCTTC.

About this clonotype itself: Mismatch with germline at one junction end may stem from a read error. The chain has TRBV20-1 and TRBJ2-1, with 8 bases fitting TRBD2. CDR3 size: 16 residues. Per the germline V gene, CDR1 is DFQATT and CDR2 is SNEGSKA (reference sequence). The CDR3, as DNA: TGCTGTGCACGGCGGGGGGCGGGACTCTCCTACAATGAGCAGTTCTTC. Amino acids: CCARRGAGLSYNEQFF.

The V gene is TRBV7-9, the J gene TRBJ2-7; a weak D match, TRBD1 (6 bases). Looked up from germline, CDR1 is SEHNR and CDR2 is FQNEAQ (reference sequence). Trimming pared 5 bases from V and 6 bases from J, leaving 20 bases between. The CDR3 length is 15 residues. In nucleotides, the CDR3 is TGTGCCAGCAGCCCCGAGGACAGCGTTCGGGGCGAGCAGTACTTC. Its translation is CASSPEDSVRGEQYF.

A remark on this clonotype: A much larger clone differs by one base, so this may be a read error. This is likely a read error, given that the CDR3 carries no conserved phenylalanine or tryptophan at its end. The chain couples TRBV20-1 to TRBJ1-1, with TRBD1 matching over 9 bases. Per the germline V gene, CDR1 is DFQATT and CDR2 is SNEGSKA (reference sequence). The CDR3 runs 14 residues. The V segment lost 6 bases and the J segment 3 bases; nucleotides outside the gene matches: 8. This chain's CDR3 is CSATTGQGYTEAFL. CDR3 bases: TGCAGTGCGACGACCGGACAGGGGTACACTGAAGCTTTCTTA.

This clonotype was counted between two and nine times. The CDR3, as DNA: TGTGCCAGCAGTTGGGCTAGCGGGGGGCACAATGAGCAGTTCTTC. Translating gives CASSWASGGHNEQFF. J is TRBJ2-1 and V is TRBV2; 11 bases map to TRBD2. V was pared by 5 bases and J by 5 bases, with 5 bases of the junction left unmatched. The CDR3 is 15 residues long. The germline gives CDR1 SNHLY, CDR2 FYNNEI.

This clonotype was seen more than once but under ten times. The chain is built from TRBV30 and TRBJ1-1; D ambiguous. V dropped 0 bases and J dropped 2 bases, with 7 bases sitting between them. Germline assignment: CDR1 GTSNPN and CDR2 SVGIG (reference sequence). The CDR3 spans 13 residues. For the CDR3, the DNA is TGTGCCTGGAGTGTGGATCAAAACACTGAAGCTTTCTTT. Protein: CAWSVDQNTEAFF.

This clonotype appeared a single time. The DNA for the CDR3 is TGCAGCGAAAACCCAGGATTAAGCGGCGACACAGATACGCAGTATTTT. Translation gives CSENPGLSGDTDTQYF. The chain employs TRBV20-1 and TRBJ2-3, with TRBD2 as a possible D gene (5 bases). CDR3 length: 16 residues. From germline, CDR1 is DFQATT and CDR2 SNEGSKA (reference sequence).

This clonotype was found a few times. V usage is TRBV3-1 and J usage is TRBJ2-1, with D possibly being TRBD2 (6 bases). Germline values: CDR1 LGHDT, CDR2 YNNKEL (reference sequence). This CDR3 is 15 amino acids long. Trimming removed 0 bases from V and 3 bases from J, with 9 bases in between. The CDR3 DNA follows: TGTGCCAGCAGCCAAGACGGGAGCGGCTACAATGAGCAGTTCTTC. It translates to CASSQDGSGYNEQFF.

This clonotype was seen at least ten times. This chain links TRBV5-1 with TRBJ1-2; TRBD1 aligns across 7 bases. The CDR3 contains 14 residues. From germline, CDR1 is SGHRS and CDR2 YFSETQ. With 2 bases clipped from V and 3 bases from J, the junction kept 4 bases outside the gene matches. The CDR3 DNA is TGCGCCAGCAGCTTTAGGGACAGCGACTATGGCTACACCTTC. Residues: CASSFRDSDYGYTF.